Below are 17 T cell receptor beta chains sequenced from a single sample in a study of identical twins. TCRdb itself ran the 5' RACE reads through MiXCR, one entry per CDR3 protein. The profile shows hundreds of thousands of distinct CDR3 sequences, around 10% of them singletons. The sample taken for sequencing was memory (CD45RO+) T cells sorted from blood. All receptors come from a young woman in good health.

The V gene is TRBV2, the J gene TRBJ2-5, with 9 nucleotides matching TRBD2. The CDR3 is made up of 18 amino acids. J lost 1 base, V lost 2 bases, and 11 bases had no gene match. The germline V gene has CDR1 SNHLY and CDR2 FYNNEI. The CDR3 loop reads CASSENRGLAGPQETQYF. DNA of the CDR3: TGTGCCAGCAGTGAAAACCGGGGTCTAGCGGGGCCCCAAGAGACCCAGTACTTC.

The J gene is TRBJ2-7, the V gene TRBV5-5; D call uncertain. Germline-derived CDR1 and CDR2 are SGHKS and YYEKEE (reference sequence). The ends were cut back, 1 base at V and 6 bases at J, with 8 bases in the middle. The CDR3 loop spans 12 amino acids. CDR3 in amino acids: CASSLYRTEQYF. In DNA, the CDR3 is TGTGCCAGCAGCTTGTATAGGACCGAGCAGTACTTC. Full variable domain (remainder filled in from reference TRBV5-5 and TRBJ2-7): DAGVTQSPTHLIKTRGQQVTLRCSPISGHKSVSWYQQVLGQGPQFIFQYYEKEERGRGNFPDRFSARQFPNYSSELNVNALLLGDSALYLCASSLYRTEQYFGPGTRLTVT.

The CDR3 region is CASSVSQGQEKLFF. CDR3 nucleotide sequence: TGTGCCAGCAGCGTAAGTCAGGGTCAGGAAAAACTGTTTTTT. V usage is TRBV9 and J usage is TRBJ1-4; D might be TRBD1 (5 bases). Germline V CDR1 and CDR2: SGDLS, YYNGEE. This CDR3 contains 14 residues. Trimming removed 1 base from V and 8 bases from J, with 12 bases in between.

This clonotype was seen at least ten times. The chain combines TRBV12-3 or TRBV12-4 with TRBJ2-7, with D perhaps matching TRBD1 or TRBD2 (5 bases each). V was pared by 3 bases and J by 1 base, with 13 bases between. CDR3 size: 15 residues. CDR3 sequence: CASSFSGRPSYEQYF. The CDR3 nucleotides read TGTGCCAGCAGTTTCTCGGGACGGCCGTCCTACGAGCAGTACTTC.

This clonotype occurred many times. This chain connects TRBV7-9 to TRBJ2-1; the D is unclear. Per the germline V gene, CDR1 is SEHNR and CDR2 is FQNEAQ (reference sequence). CDR3 length: 16 residues. The V end lost 4 bases, the J end lost 1 base, and 14 bases lay between the germline ends. CDR3: CASSSRSAPSYNEQFF. CDR3 DNA sequence: TGTGCCAGCAGCTCCAGATCCGCCCCTTCCTACAATGAGCAGTTCTTC. The full variable domain, rest sourced from reference TRBV7-9 and TRBJ2-1, is DTGVSQNPRHKITKRGQNVTFRCDPISEHNRLYWYRQTLGQGPEFLTYFQNEAQLEKSRLLSDRFSAERPKGSFSTLEIQRTEQGDSAMYLCASSSRSAPSYNEQFFGPGTRLTVL.

This clonotype came up many times. The chain links TRBV6-1 to TRBJ2-6; no clear D. V lost 6 bases and J 1 base, leaving 16 bases between the germline ends. CDR3 size: 17 residues. Germline V gives CDR1 MNHNS, CDR2 SASEGT. CDR3 nucleotides: TGTGCCAGCAGCCGACAAGGATTATCTTCTGGGGCCAACGTCCTGACTTTC. This codes for CASSRQGLSSGANVLTF.

The gene calls are TRBV12-3 or TRBV12-4 and TRBJ1-2; D is possibly TRBD1 (6 bases). The CDR3 is made up of 11 amino acids. V lost 10 bases, J lost 7 bases, and 13 bases lay in between. The CDR3, as DNA: TGTGCCACATCCACAGGGTTTGGCTACACCTTC. Its protein product is CATSTGFGYTF.

In the case of this clonotype: At one end, the junction sequence differs from germline, possibly due to a read error. The chain joins TRBV6-2 or TRBV6-3 to TRBJ1-2; TRBD1 matches 8 bases. The CDR3 is 13 amino acids. Germline loops: CDR1 MNHEY, CDR2 SVGEGT. CDR3 protein: CASSYFSTGQGLF. CDR3 coding DNA: TGTGCCAGCAGTTATTTCTCAACAGGACAGGGCCTCTTC.

V gene TRBV30 combines with J gene TRBJ1-4, with TRBD1 matching over 7 bases. CDR1 and CDR2 (germline): GTSNPN, SVGIG (reference sequence). Trimming removed 2 bases from V and 5 bases from J; junction bases left unmatched: 8. The CDR3 contains 15 residues. The CDR3 region has the DNA TGTGCCTGGAGTCCCCTGGGCAGGGGGAATGAAAAACTGTTTTTT. Amino acid sequence: CAWSPLGRGNEKLFF.

J is TRBJ2-7 and V is TRBV6-5; 11 bases agree with TRBD2. V trimming: 2 bases; J trimming: 6 bases; junction bases outside the gene matches: 6. From germline, CDR1 is MNHEY and CDR2 SVGAGI. This CDR3 has 15 residues. This chain's CDR3 is CASSYELAGGGEQYF. The CDR3 coding sequence is TGTGCCAGCAGTTACGAATTAGCGGGAGGGGGCGAGCAGTACTTC.

V usage is TRBV5-1 and J usage is TRBJ1-2; 10 bases map to TRBD1. The V gene end was trimmed by 4 bases and the J gene end by 6 bases; junction bases not matched to a gene: 6. The CDR3 extends over 14 amino acids. Germline V gene lookup returns CDR1 SGHRS and CDR2 YFSETQ. The CDR3, as DNA: TGCGCCAGCAGCACCTCCGGACAGGGGGATGGCTACACCTTC. Its translation is CASSTSGQGDGYTF.

This clonotype was counted only a few times. The chain has TRBV20-1 and TRBJ2-7; D gene unclear. The CDR3 is 13 amino acids. The V gene's germline CDR1 is DFQATT and CDR2 SNEGSKA (reference sequence). V lost 4 bases to trimming and J lost 0 bases, with 10 bases between them. CDR3 sequence reads: CSATSRPSYEQYF. The CDR3 DNA follows: TGCAGTGCTACTTCCAGACCCTCCTACGAGCAGTACTTC.

The chain has TRBV2 and TRBJ2-1, with D maybe TRBD2 (5 bases). The germline V gene has CDR1 SNHLY and CDR2 FYNNEI. CDR3 length: 12 amino acids. Trimming shortened V by 7 bases and J by 9 bases, and 13 bases separated the two germline ends. Here the CDR3 reads CASNEGIGEQFF. The CDR3 DNA reads TGTGCCAGCAATGAGGGAATAGGTGAGCAGTTCTTC.

The CDR3 here is CASSPMTDTQYF. CDR3 coding DNA: TGTGCCAGCTCACCTATGACAGATACGCAGTATTTT. The genes are TRBV18 and TRBJ2-3; no firm D call. Between the trimmed V and J ends, which lost 3 bases and 3 bases, there was a span of 4 bases. CDR1 is KGHSH, CDR2 LQKENI, per germline. CDR3 size: 12 residues.

This clonotype has ten or more counts. The DNA of the CDR3 is TGTGCCAGCAGTTTAAAAGCGGGAAACACAGATACGCAGTATTTT. As protein: CASSLKAGNTDTQYF. The chain is built from TRBV12-3 or TRBV12-4 and TRBJ2-3, with 7 bases lining up with TRBD2. V was clipped by 2 bases and J by 2 bases; unmatched bases: 4. CDR3 length: 15 residues.

The chain combines TRBV20-1 with TRBJ2-1; 8 bases line up with TRBD2. CDR1 is DFQATT, CDR2 SNEGSKA, per germline (reference sequence). This CDR3 comprises 16 residues. V dropped 0 bases and J dropped 9; count of bases not matched to a gene: 13. CDR3 DNA: TGCAGTGCTAGAGATCCCACGGGAGGGCGTTCCATTGAGCAGTTCTTC. Protein: CSARDPTGGRSIEQFF.

The chain has TRBV3-1 and TRBJ2-5; no firm D call. This CDR3 has 14 residues. V was clipped by 0 bases and J by 3 bases, with 8 bases between them. CDR1 LGHDT and CDR2 YNNKEL come from the germline V gene (reference sequence). Written as DNA, the CDR3 is TGTGCCAGCAGCCAAGAGATTGGCGAAGAGACCCAGTACTTC. Translated, it gives CASSQEIGEETQYF.